This TCR beta chain stems from a study of cytomegalovirus exposure and HLA in healthy donors. Study-wide findings and caveats: There were reportedly fewer N-insertions in an Asian-associated ancestry cluster than the approximately 670-donor mean, in a later analysis. It is likely that the observed cluster of highly shared sequence variants was a sequencing artifact. Earlier analysis found most TCR beta V segments productive about 90% or about 30% of the time. With DRB1 most and HLA-C fewest, TCR association rates differed between HLA loci in a later analysis.

Remarks on this clone: The target antigen is unknown.

The PCR was carried out with 60 Vbeta primers and 13 Jbeta primers. Here immunoSEQ multiplex PCR was the method, and the copy in TCRdb shows in-frame clones only, minus some. Seen here are approximately 130,000 clones, roughly three quarters observed once, and the top ten hold around 2.9%. Between the trimmed V and J ends, which lost 0 bases and 7 bases, there was a span of 12 bases. The CDR3 length is 14 residues. Per the germline V gene, CDR1 is SGHVS and CDR2 is FNYEAQ. Sequenced sample: PBMCs. This rearrangement joins TRBV7-6 to TRBJ1-1; D not certain. The clonotype was recovered from a man aged 25-40 years in good health and CMV-seronegative. The CDR3 region is CASSLAGNQLEAFF. CDR3 sequence (DNA): TGTGCCAGCAGCTTAGCCGGGAATCAGCTTGAAGCTTTCTTT. Combining the CDR3 with reference TRBV7-6 and TRBJ1-1 gives the whole variable domain GAGVSQSPRYKVTKRGQDVALRCDPISGHVSLYWYRQALGQGPEFLTYFNYEAQQDKSGLPNDRFSAERPEGSISTLTIQRTEQRDSAMYRCASSLAGNQLEAFFGQGTRLTVV.